A single sample gave rise to the 20 T cell receptor beta chains below, sequenced in a study of T cell responses to AZD1222 COVID-19 vaccine. Repertoires were generated with immunoSEQ multiplex PCR, while TCRdb's copy carries only in-frame clones and drops some. The sample consists of some 140,000 clones, about 93% of them appearing once. This specimen was peripheral blood, taken 28 days after the second AZD1222 dose. The receptors originated from an adult who received the AZD1222 COVID-19 vaccine.

The V gene is TRBV2, the J gene TRBJ1-5, with 11 bases matching TRBD1. Germline V gene lookup returns CDR1 SNHLY and CDR2 FYNNEI. Germline trimming cut 5 bases from V and 6 bases from J; bases unmatched to any gene: 6. The CDR3 is 15 residues long. The CDR3 sequence is CASSRGQGVGQPQHF. The CDR3 nucleotides are TGTGCCAGCAGTCGGGGACAGGGGGTCGGTCAGCCCCAGCATTTT.

The V gene is TRBV3-1 (or the pseudogene TRBV3-2), the J gene TRBJ1-2; D is uncertain. The ends were cut back, 4 bases at V and 10 bases at J, with 16 bases in the middle. The germline CDR1 and CDR2 sequences are LGHDT and YNNKEL (reference sequence). The CDR3 totals 13 residues. CDR3 amino acids: CASSRAADRYYTF. CDR3 DNA: TGTGCCAGCAGCCGTGCGGCGGACCGCTACTACACCTTC.

V gene TRBV19 combines with J gene TRBJ1-6; D is perhaps TRBD1 (6 bases). The CDR3 loop spans 13 amino acids. V gave up 5 bases and J gave up 8 bases, with 10 bases separating them. The germline CDR1 and CDR2 sequences are LNHDA and SQIVND (reference sequence). The chain's CDR3 is CASSSNRDSPLHF. DNA for the CDR3: TGTGCCAGTAGTTCCAACAGGGATTCACCCCTCCACTTT.

The chain combines TRBV6-5 with TRBJ1-2; the D is unclear. Germline V gives CDR1 MNHEY, CDR2 SVGAGI. The CDR3 has 13 residues. Trimming removed 2 bases at V and 3 bases at J, with 7 bases between. The CDR3 DNA is TGTGCCAGCAGTTACAAGGAAGACTATGGCTACACCTTC. Translation: CASSYKEDYGYTF.

Here the CDR3 DNA reads TGTGCCAGCAGCCAAGATAGTTCAGGCAGCTACAATGAGCAGTTCTTC. Amino acids: CASSQDSSGSYNEQFF. The chain joins TRBV4-2 to TRBJ2-1, with D uncertain. Germline lookup yields CDR1 LGHNA and CDR2 YNFKEQ. V lost 0 bases to trimming and J lost 3 bases, with 12 bases between them. The CDR3 consists of 16 residues.

The chain combines TRBV19 with TRBJ1-3; D is ambiguous. The CDR3 totals 14 residues. Germline assignment: CDR1 LNHDA and CDR2 SQIVND (reference sequence). V was shortened by 5 bases and J by 0 bases, with 8 bases between the two germline ends. For the CDR3, the DNA is TGTGCCAGTAGTGGTTGGGCCTCTGGAAACACCATATATTTT. Amino acid sequence: CASSGWASGNTIYF.

The rearrangement uses TRBV28 and TRBJ2-3; D is unclear. V lost 7 bases and J lost 0, with 14 bases in between. Germline V lookup: CDR1 MDHEN, CDR2 SYDVKM. The CDR3 has 15 residues. CDR3 amino acids: CASNQRFPSTDTQYF. In DNA, the CDR3 is TGTGCCAGCAACCAAAGGTTTCCTAGCACAGATACGCAGTATTTT.

The chain recombines TRBV20-1 with TRBJ1-1, with D hard to call. Looked up from germline, CDR1 is DFQATT and CDR2 is SNEGSKA (reference sequence). The CDR3 length is 10 residues. The V end lost 6 bases, the J end lost 11 bases, and 13 bases lay between the germline ends. The CDR3 DNA is TGCAGTGCCCCTTCAACCACGGCTTTCTTT. This encodes CSAPSTTAFF.

The V and J genes are TRBV2 and TRBJ2-3; the D is unclear. CDR1 SNHLY and CDR2 FYNNEI come from the germline V gene. The CDR3 has 13 residues. Trimming shortened V by 3 bases and J by 2 bases, and 6 bases separated the two germline ends. CDR3 amino acids: CASSESHTDTQYF. The CDR3 region has the DNA TGTGCCAGCAGTGAGAGCCACACAGATACGCAGTATTTT.

The chain links TRBV27 to TRBJ2-3; D possibly corresponds to TRBD2 (5 bases). Germline assignment: CDR1 MNHEY and CDR2 SMNVEV (reference sequence). CDR3 length: 11 amino acids. The V and J ends lost 4 bases and 9 bases respectively, with 8 bases between them. The CDR3 coding sequence is TGTGCCAGCAGTTCCGGGGTGACGCAGTATTTT. It is translated as CASSSGVTQYF.

The chain recombines TRBV15 with TRBJ2-7, with 10 bases lining up with TRBD2. Germline V lookup: CDR1 LNHNV, CDR2 YYDKDF (reference sequence). V was pared by 3 bases and J by 1 base, with 3 bases of the junction left unmatched. This CDR3 is 15 amino acids long. The DNA for the CDR3 is TGTGCCACCAGCAGTTCTAGCGGGGGTTCCTACGAGCAGTACTTC. Translated: CATSSSSGGSYEQYF.

The V and J genes are TRBV6-5 and TRBJ1-2, with D perhaps TRBD1 (6 bases). This CDR3 is 14 amino acids long. Trimming cost V 6 bases and J 1 base, with 12 bases left between them. CDR1 is MNHEY, CDR2 SVGAGI, per germline. The CDR3 protein is CASSHRAYNYGYTF. CDR3 coding DNA: TGTGCCAGCAGCCACAGGGCCTATAACTATGGCTACACCTTC.

V is TRBV9 and J is TRBJ2-1; TRBD2 aligns across 8 bases. The CDR3 sequence is 15 residues long. The trim removed 1 base at V and 9 bases at J, leaving 9 bases unmatched. Germline CDR1 SGDLS, CDR2 YYNGEE. CDR3 nucleotides: TGTGCCAGCAGCGTAAGCGGGGGCCGGCTCGGTGAGCAGTTCTTC. The encoded protein is CASSVSGGRLGEQFF.

The chain recombines TRBV6-5 with TRBJ2-7; TRBD2 matches 9 bases. V gave up 10 bases and J gave up 3 bases; unmatched junction bases: 13. Germline values: CDR1 MNHEY, CDR2 SVGAGI. The CDR3 has 15 residues. CDR3 residues: CATRLAAIRHYEQYF. CDR3 nucleotides: TGTGCCACGCGACTAGCGGCGATACGGCACTACGAGCAGTACTTC.

The CDR3 sequence: CASSFGGGYTF. The CDR3 bases are TGTGCCAGCAGCTTCGGGGGAGGCTACACCTTC. This chain uses TRBV5-4 with TRBJ1-2, with D perhaps TRBD1 (5 bases). The germline CDR1 and CDR2 sequences are SGHNT and YYREEE (reference sequence). The V gene lost 2 bases and the J gene lost 8 bases, with 7 bases spanning the gap. This CDR3 is 11 amino acids long.

V usage is TRBV2 and J usage is TRBJ1-2, with D perhaps TRBD1 (5 bases). Germline V gene data show CDR1 as SNHLY and CDR2 as FYNNEI. Between the trimmed V and J ends, which lost 11 bases and 0 bases, there was a span of 13 bases. The CDR3 length is 13 residues. As DNA, the CDR3 is TGTGCCTCACGGGGGGGAGCTAACTATGGCTACACCTTC. As protein: CASRGGANYGYTF.

The chain joins TRBV5-4 to TRBJ1-1, with no clear D. Germline loops: CDR1 SGHNT, CDR2 YYREEE (reference sequence). CDR3 size: 15 residues. Trimming removed 0 bases at V and 5 bases at J, with 14 bases between. The CDR3: CASSLVSLMGTEAFF. Written as DNA, the CDR3 is TGTGCCAGCAGCTTGGTGAGCCTCATGGGGACTGAAGCTTTCTTT.

The V and J genes are TRBV27 and TRBJ2-7; D remains ambiguous. The CDR3 length is 13 residues. The ends were cut back, 0 bases at V and 5 bases at J, with 8 bases in the middle. The germline gives CDR1 MNHEY, CDR2 SMNVEV (reference sequence). The CDR3 reads CASSLSLGNEQYF. The CDR3 DNA is TGTGCCAGCAGTTTATCCTTGGGGAACGAGCAGTACTTC.

The CDR3 loop reads CASSRGQGQSPLHF. Written as DNA, the CDR3 is TGTGCCAGCAGTAGGGGCCAGGGGCAATCACCCCTCCACTTT. V usage is TRBV2 and J usage is TRBJ1-6; D is perhaps TRBD1 (6 bases). Trimming removed 5 bases from V and 10 bases from J, with 15 bases in between. This CDR3 is built from 14 residues. Germline CDR1 is SNHLY and CDR2 is FYNNEI.

The J gene is TRBJ1-3, the V gene TRBV27; no firm D call. V was trimmed by 6 bases and J by 4 bases, leaving 13 bases between them. Germline CDR1 reads MNHEY; CDR2 reads SMNVEV (reference sequence). The CDR3 runs 14 residues. The CDR3 DNA follows: TGTGCCAGCAGCCCCTGGGGAATCGGAAACACCATATATTTT. It encodes CASSPWGIGNTIYF.